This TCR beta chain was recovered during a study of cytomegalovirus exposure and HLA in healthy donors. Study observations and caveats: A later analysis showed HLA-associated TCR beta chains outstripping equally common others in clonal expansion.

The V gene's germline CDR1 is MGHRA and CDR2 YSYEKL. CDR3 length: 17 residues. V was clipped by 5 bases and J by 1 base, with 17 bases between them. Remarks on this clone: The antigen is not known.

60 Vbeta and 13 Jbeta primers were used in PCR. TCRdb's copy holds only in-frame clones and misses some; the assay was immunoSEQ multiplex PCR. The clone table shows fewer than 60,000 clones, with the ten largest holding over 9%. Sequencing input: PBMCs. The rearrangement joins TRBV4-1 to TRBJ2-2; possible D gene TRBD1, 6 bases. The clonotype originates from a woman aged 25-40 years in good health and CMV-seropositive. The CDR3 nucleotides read TGCGCCAGCAGCTGGGGGTGGGGGCATAGGAACACCGGGGAGCTGTTTTTT. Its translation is CASSWGWGHRNTGELFF.